Below, one TCR beta chain is given with its context. Its antigen is currently not known. There are no base qualities to consult, and no much larger clone falls within one base. The data were obtained in a study of blood T cells in healthy people across ages (dated by TCRdb to between 2015 and 2017). Broadly, across the study: In model experiments, roughly one uniquely barcoded TCR beta cDNA molecule per two T cells was captured by template switching. The donors were split into four age groups: young (average about 15 years), middle-aged (around 37), aged (roughly 65) and long-lived (approximately 80). To track age-related changes in TCR beta repertoire diversity, the study relied on deep sequencing normalized with unique cDNA molecular identifiers. The study analyzed two additional independent replicas of 1 million unique cDNA reads from the same blood draw for two donors, one aged 18 to 30 and one aged 80 or older. Study-wide conclusions, independent of this receptor: Bulk unsorted PBMC profiling prevented conclusive comparison of naive and antigen-experienced compartments. Estimates of total diversity based on one million sequenced T cells were regarded as lower bounds and as underestimates. The percentage of naive T cells measured by flow cytometry correlated strongly with observed TCR beta diversity. Because the CMV infection status of the donors was unknown, age-related changes in expanded clonotypes may potentially have been confounded. Observed TCR beta diversity per million T cells fell roughly linearly with age, and a significant reduction was already apparent by age roughly 40. The long-lived group showed more naive CD4+ T cells, fewer expanded clones and increased TCR diversity than the aged group, suggesting age selection.

The protocol used for the library was 5' RACE. Sequencing relied on an Illumina HiSeq 2500. A second PCR of 7 to 11 cycles was performed with a sample-barcoded 5' primer and a J-beta primer mix. A unique molecular identifier was introduced onto each TCR beta cDNA molecule by a template-switch 5' adaptor carrying 12 random nucleotides. Each sample yielded at least 2.5 million CDR3-containing paired-end reads. All of the RNA was converted into first-strand cDNA using the Mint cDNA synthesis kit, with a TRBC-specific oligonucleotide serving as the primer. Following uracil-DNA glycosylase treatment, all cDNA underwent a first 18-cycle PCR with the universal primers M1SS and BC2_uni_R. The authors processed their data as follows. For normalization, 1 million high-quality reads, each with a distinct molecular identifier, were randomly selected from each sample. Instead of being binned into consensus sequences, reads with shared molecular identifiers were discarded. CDR3 identification, clonotype clustering and error correction used MiTCR with a Q25 quality threshold and the strictest error-elimination algorithm. A nonparametric unseen species model with Euler transformation was used to estimate lower-bound total TCR beta diversity. TCRdb reran the public reads through fastp at Q25 and MiXCR, keeping productive beta chains. Rows with a matching CDR3 protein are joined into one entry that keeps the most common DNA and genes. These V and J calls derive from TCRdb rather than the authors' analysis. A total of about 800,000 distinct CDR3 sequences appear in this sample, 20% to 25% of them only once. The ten largest clones take up 3% to 4.5% of the sample.

V loses 4 bases of germline sequence and J loses 7 bases, and the interval between the two ends is 26 bases. According to the germline V gene, CDR1 reads ENHRY and CDR2 reads SYGVKD. There are 18 amino acids in the CDR3, from cysteine to phenylalanine inclusive. The sequence is cut down to CDR3 DNA, 54 bases in frame from base 1. Systemically healthy Caucasian individuals from Russia, 39 in total and aged roughly 6 to 100 years, were included as donors. Each donor gave 8 to 10 milliliters of peripheral blood, collected into EDTA-treated Vacutainer tubes. PBMCs were isolated by Ficoll-Paque density-gradient centrifugation, with at least 7 million obtained per sample. Total RNA, at least 5.5 micrograms per sample, was extracted from PBMCs with Trizol reagent. The percentages of naive CD45RAhigh/CD27high T cells were determined by flow cytometry on a PBMC aliquot from every donor. The same sample was also used in a study of T cells of mothers and their children. As noted in the second study: Nine systemically healthy Caucasian individuals, comprising three mothers and their six children, were included as donors. cDNA synthesis used all of the extracted RNA, with 1.5 ug of RNA in each 15 ul reaction. In the second PCR, the M1S primer added sample barcodes and 2-4 random nucleotides. Over 10 million TCR beta CDR3 reads came from each mother, compared with some 3.1 million reads from each child. Thymic selection similarly shapes TCR recombination output in related and unrelated pairs, with minor effect from inherited differences. Normalized repertoire overlap was always found to be slightly, but never significantly, higher in related mother-child pairs than in unrelated mother-child pairs. Persistent microchimeric T cell clones were not detected, at a sensitivity of around 99 clones per million clonotypes. To look for features that set related mother-child pairs apart from unrelated individuals, the researchers ran deep NGS to compare the TCR beta repertoires of mothers and children. The mean age was roughly 44 +/- 4 years for the mothers and approximately 11 +/- 4 years for the children. Libraries were sequenced on Illumina HiSeq 2000 with 100+100 nt paired-end reads after adapter ligation with NEBNext reagents. To prevent cross-contamination, the mother and child libraries were prepared one month apart and sequenced in separate runs. Between roughly 450,000 and 2,000,000 distinct TCR beta clonotypes were identified per donor. Naive TCR beta clonotypes were estimated from low-frequency clonotypes matched to each donor's FACS-determined naive share, without sorting.

The rearrangement combines TRBV10-3 with TRBJ2-1, and TRBD2 may be the D gene, going by 7 matching bases. This clonotype was obtained from a boy younger than 18 in good health. Sample: blood. The CDR3 in this case is CAISVGGAVGGQGNEQFF. The base sequence is TGTGCCATCAGTGTCGGGGGCGCCGTCGGGGGGCAGGGGAATGAGCAGTTCTTC.